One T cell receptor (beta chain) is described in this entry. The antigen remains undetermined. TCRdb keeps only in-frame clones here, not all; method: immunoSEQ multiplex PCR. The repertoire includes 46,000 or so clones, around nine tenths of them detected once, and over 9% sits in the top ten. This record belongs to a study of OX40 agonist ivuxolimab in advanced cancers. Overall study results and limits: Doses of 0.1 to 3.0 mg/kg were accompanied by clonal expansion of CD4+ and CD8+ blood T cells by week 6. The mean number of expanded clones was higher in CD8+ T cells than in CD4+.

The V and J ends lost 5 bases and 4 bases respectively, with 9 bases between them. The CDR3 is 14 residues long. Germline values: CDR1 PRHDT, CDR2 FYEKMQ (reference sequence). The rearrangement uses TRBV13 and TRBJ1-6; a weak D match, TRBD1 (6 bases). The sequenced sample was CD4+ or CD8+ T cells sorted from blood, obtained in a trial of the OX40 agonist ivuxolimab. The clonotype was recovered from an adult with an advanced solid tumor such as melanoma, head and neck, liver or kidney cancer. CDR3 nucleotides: TGTGCCAGCAGCGCCGACAGGTATAATTCACCCCTCCACTTT. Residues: CASSADRYNSPLHF.